Presented here are 5 T cell receptor beta chains from one specimen sequenced in a study of control samples from healthy donors and cancer patients (dated by TCRdb to 2020 to 2021). Library generation was performed with the immunoSEQ multiplex PCR assay. TCRdb limited this immuneACCESS table to in-frame rearrangements with V and J called. A share of clones is missing; checked studies link under half to unresolved V genes, and the rest is unexplained. In all, the sample holds around 170,000 clones, and 85% to 90% of those were seen once. The ten largest account for 1.3% to 1.5% of the sample. The sample taken for sequencing was blood. Receptors originate from a woman aged 50 to 60 in good health.

This clone was seen more than once but under ten times. The chain has TRBV7-2 and TRBJ1-5; D gene unclear. Trimming removed 1 base from V and 6 bases from J, with 7 bases in between. Germline lookup yields CDR1 SGHTA and CDR2 FQGNSA. This CDR3 has 13 residues. The CDR3 sequence: CASSLGGFQPQHF. The CDR3, as DNA: TGTGCCAGCAGCTTAGGAGGGTTTCAGCCCCAGCATTTT.

This clone has only a few counts. This chain links TRBV6-5 with TRBJ1-6; the D is unclear. The CDR3 extends over 16 amino acids. The germline V gene encodes CDR1 MNHEY and CDR2 SVGAGI. V was cut by 0 bases and J by 7 bases, with 13 bases left in between. CDR3 sequence (DNA): TGTGCCAGCAGTTACTCGTCGGAAGCTCGAAATTCACCCCTCCACTTT. This translates into CASSYSSEARNSPLHF.

The V call is TRBV5-6, the J call TRBJ1-1; D call uncertain. CDR1 is SGHDT, CDR2 YYEEEE, per germline. Trimming shortened V by 4 bases and J by 3 bases, and 10 bases separated the two germline ends. The CDR3 runs to 13 residues. The CDR3 spells CASSPGGYTEAFF. In DNA, the CDR3 is TGTGCCAGCAGCCCTGGCGGTTACACTGAAGCTTTCTTT.

V usage is TRBV20-1 and J usage is TRBJ2-3; possible D gene TRBD1, 5 bases. Trimming stripped 3 bases from V and 6 bases from J, with 7 bases between. The CDR3 spans 11 residues. The germline CDR1 and CDR2 sequences are DFQATT and SNEGSKA (reference sequence). The DNA of the CDR3 is TGCAGTGCTAGGGGGCGGGATACGCAGTATTTT. Amino acids: CSARGRDTQYF.

CDR3 sequence: CASRPPGGGTNYGYTF. The CDR3 bases are TGTGCCAGCAGGCCCCCGGGGGGGGGCACTAACTATGGCTACACCTTC. The V and J genes are TRBV28 and TRBJ1-2, with a weak D call TRBD1 (6 bases). Between the trimmed V and J ends, which lost 6 bases and 0 bases, there was a span of 17 bases. Germline CDR1 reads MDHEN; CDR2 reads SYDVKM. The CDR3 is 16 amino acids.